This TCR beta chain was captured in a study of cytomegalovirus exposure and HLA in healthy donors. Looking at the study overall: In a later analysis, the approximately 120 validation repertoires were reported to have used the same platform as the 600 to 800 first-cohort repertoires.

Worth noting for this clone: What it recognizes is unknown.

Data came from immunoSEQ multiplex PCR; TCRdb stores just in-frame clones and leaves some out. The data show about 360,000 clones, with roughly 89% seen just once and about 0.8% held by the top ten. The CDR3 consists of 15 residues. Per germline, CDR1 GTSNPN and CDR2 SVGIG (reference sequence). The junction had 5 bases not matched to a gene; V was cut back by 0 bases and J by 6 bases. General observations from the study: A list of approximately 160 TCR beta chains associated with cytomegalovirus was given. Reports indicated that the classifier achieved high specificity and sensitivity in diagnosing cytomegalovirus status.

The sample comprised PBMCs. This clonotype originated in a woman aged 18-35 years in good health and CMV-seronegative. The chain is built from TRBV30 and TRBJ2-1; 10 bases are a match to TRBD2. The CDR3 region is CAWSVLLAGINEQFF. The CDR3 region has the DNA TGTGCCTGGAGTGTATTACTAGCGGGGATCAATGAGCAGTTCTTC. The variable domain in full, completed from reference TRBV30 and TRBJ2-1, reads SQTIHQWPATLVQPVGSPLSLECTVEGTSNPNLYWYRQAAGRGLQLLFYSVGIGQISSEVPQNLSASRPQDRQFILSSKKLLLSDSGFYLCAWSVLLAGINEQFFGPGTRLTVL.